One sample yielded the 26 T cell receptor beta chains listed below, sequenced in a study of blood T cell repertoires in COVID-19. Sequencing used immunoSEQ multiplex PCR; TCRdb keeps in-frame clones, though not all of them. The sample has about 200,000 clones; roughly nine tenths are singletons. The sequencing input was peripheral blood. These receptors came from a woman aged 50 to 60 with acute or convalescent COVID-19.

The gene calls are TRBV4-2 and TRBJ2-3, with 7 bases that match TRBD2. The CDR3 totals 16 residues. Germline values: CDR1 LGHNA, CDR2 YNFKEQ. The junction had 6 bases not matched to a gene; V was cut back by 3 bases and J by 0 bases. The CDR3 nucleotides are TGTGCCAGCAGCCACGGTGGCGGGGGTAGCACAGATACGCAGTATTTT. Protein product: CASSHGGGGSTDTQYF.

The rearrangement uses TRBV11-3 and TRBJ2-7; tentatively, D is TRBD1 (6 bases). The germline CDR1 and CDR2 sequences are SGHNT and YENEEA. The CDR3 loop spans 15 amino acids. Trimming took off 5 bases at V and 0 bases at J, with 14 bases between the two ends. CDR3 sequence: CASSHPQGSSYEQYF. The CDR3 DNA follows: TGTGCCAGCAGCCACCCACAGGGAAGCTCCTACGAGCAGTACTTC.

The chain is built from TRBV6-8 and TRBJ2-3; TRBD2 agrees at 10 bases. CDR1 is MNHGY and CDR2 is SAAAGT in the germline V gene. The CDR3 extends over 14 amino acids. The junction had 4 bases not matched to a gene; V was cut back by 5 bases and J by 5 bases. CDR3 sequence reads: CASSRASGRDTQYF. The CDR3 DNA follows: TGTGCCAGCAGTCGCGCTAGCGGGAGAGATACGCAGTATTTT.

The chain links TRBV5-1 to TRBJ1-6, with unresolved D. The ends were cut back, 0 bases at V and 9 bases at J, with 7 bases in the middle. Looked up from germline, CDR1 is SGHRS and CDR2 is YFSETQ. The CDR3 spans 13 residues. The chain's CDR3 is CASSLGGSSPLHF. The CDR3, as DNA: TGCGCCAGCAGCTTGGGAGGTAGTTCACCCCTCCACTTT.

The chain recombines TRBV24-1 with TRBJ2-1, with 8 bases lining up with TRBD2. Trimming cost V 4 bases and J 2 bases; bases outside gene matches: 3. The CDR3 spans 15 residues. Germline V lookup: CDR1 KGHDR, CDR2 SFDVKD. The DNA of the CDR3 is TGTGCCACCAGTGAAGGCGGGAGGACCTACAATGAGCAGTTCTTC. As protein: CATSEGGRTYNEQFF.

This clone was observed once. The DNA of the CDR3 is TGTGCCAGCAGCTTACTAGCGGGGGCTATCGGATCCGGGGAGCTGTTTTTT. Amino acid sequence: CASSLLAGAIGSGELFF. The V call is TRBV7-3, the J call TRBJ2-2; 10 bases are shared with TRBD2. The CDR3 is made up of 17 amino acids. The junction had 9 bases not matched to a gene; V was cut back by 2 bases and J by 6 bases. Germline CDR1 is SGHTA and CDR2 is FQGTGA. The whole variable domain, remainder taken from reference TRBV7-3 and TRBJ2-2, is GAGVSQTPSNKVTEKGKYVELRCDPISGHTALYWYRQSLGQGPEFLIYFQGTGAADDSGLPNDRFFAVRPEGSVSTLKIQRTERGDSAVYLCASSLLAGAIGSGELFFGEGSRLTVL.

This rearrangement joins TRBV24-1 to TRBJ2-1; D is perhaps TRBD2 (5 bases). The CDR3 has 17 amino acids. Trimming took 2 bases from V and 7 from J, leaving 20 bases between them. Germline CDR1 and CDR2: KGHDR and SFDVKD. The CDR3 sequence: CATSDSGRGYTRNEQFF. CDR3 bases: TGTGCCACCAGTGATTCGGGTCGGGGATACACGAGGAATGAGCAGTTCTTC.

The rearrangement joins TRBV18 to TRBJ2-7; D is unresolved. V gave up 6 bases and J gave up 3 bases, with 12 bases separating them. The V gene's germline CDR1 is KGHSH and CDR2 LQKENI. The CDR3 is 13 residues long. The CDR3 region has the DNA TGTGCCAGCTCCCGAAAGACAAGCTACGAGCAGTACTTC. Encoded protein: CASSRKTSYEQYF.

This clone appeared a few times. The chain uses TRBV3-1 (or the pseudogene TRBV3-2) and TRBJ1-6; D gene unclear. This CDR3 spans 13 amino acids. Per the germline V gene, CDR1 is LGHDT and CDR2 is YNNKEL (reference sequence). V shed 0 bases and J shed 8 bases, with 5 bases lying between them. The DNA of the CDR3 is TGTGCCAGCAGCCAAGACGCGGATTCACCCCTCCACTTT. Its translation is CASSQDADSPLHF.

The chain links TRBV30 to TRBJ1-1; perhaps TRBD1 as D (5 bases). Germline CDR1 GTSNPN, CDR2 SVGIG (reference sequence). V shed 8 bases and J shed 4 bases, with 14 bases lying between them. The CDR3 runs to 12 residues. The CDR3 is CARTRGGTEAFF. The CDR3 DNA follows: TGTGCCCGAACGCGGGGGGGCACTGAAGCTTTCTTT.

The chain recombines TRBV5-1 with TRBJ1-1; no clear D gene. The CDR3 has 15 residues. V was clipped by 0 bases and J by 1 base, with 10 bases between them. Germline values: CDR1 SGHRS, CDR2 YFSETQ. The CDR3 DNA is TGCGCCAGCAGCTTGGCCGCCAGCGGGAACACTGAAGCTTTCTTT. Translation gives CASSLAASGNTEAFF.

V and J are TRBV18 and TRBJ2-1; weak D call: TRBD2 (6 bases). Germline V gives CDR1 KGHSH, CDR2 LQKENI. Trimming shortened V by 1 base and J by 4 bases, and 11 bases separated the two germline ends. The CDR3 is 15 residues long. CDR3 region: CASSPRQEGYNEQFF. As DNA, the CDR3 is TGTGCCAGCTCACCACGGCAGGAGGGATACAATGAGCAGTTCTTC.

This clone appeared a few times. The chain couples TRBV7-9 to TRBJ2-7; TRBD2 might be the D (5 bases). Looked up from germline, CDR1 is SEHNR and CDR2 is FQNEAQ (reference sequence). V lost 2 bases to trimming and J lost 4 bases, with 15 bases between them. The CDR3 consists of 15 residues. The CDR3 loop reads CASSLSSSYEYEQYF. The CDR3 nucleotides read TGTGCCAGCAGCTTATCTAGCTCCTACGAGTACGAGCAGTACTTC.

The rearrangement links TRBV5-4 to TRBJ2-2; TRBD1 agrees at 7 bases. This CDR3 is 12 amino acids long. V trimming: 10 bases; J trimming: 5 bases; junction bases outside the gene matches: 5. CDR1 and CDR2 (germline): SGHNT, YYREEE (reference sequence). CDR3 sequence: CAGKGATGELFF. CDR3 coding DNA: TGTGCCGGAAAGGGGGCGACCGGGGAGCTGTTTTTT.

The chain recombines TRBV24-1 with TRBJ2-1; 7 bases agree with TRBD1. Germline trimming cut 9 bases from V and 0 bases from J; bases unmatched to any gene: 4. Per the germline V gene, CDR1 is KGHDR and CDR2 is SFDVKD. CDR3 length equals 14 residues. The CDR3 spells CATRDSSSYNEQFF. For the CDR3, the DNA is TGTGCCACCCGGGACAGTAGCTCCTACAATGAGCAGTTCTTC.

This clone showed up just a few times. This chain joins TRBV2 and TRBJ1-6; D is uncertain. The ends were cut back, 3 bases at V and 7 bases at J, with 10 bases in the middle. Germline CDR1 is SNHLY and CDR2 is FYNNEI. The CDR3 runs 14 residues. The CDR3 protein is CASSEGFENSPLHF. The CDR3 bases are TGTGCCAGCAGTGAGGGCTTTGAGAATTCACCCCTCCACTTT. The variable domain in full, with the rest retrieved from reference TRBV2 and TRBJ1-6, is EPEVTQTPSHQVTQMGQEVILRCVPISNHLYFYWYRQILGQKVEFLVSFYNNEISEKSEIFDDQFSVERPDGSNFTLKIRSTKLEDSAMYFCASSEGFENSPLHFGNGTRLTVT.

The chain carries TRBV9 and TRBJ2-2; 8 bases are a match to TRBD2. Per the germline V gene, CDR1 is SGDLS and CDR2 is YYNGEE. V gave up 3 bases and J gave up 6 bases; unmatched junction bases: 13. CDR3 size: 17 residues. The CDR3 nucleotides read TGTGCCAGCAGCGACCCTCGGCTAGCGGGTGGATCCGGGGAGCTGTTTTTT. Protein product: CASSDPRLAGGSGELFF.

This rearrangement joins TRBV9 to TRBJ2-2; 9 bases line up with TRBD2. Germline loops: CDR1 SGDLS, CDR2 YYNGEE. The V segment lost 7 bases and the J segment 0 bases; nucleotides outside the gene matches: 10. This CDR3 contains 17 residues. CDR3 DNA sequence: TGTGCCAGCGGGAGCGGTAGCGGGGGTCCGAACACCGGGGAGCTGTTTTTT. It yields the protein CASGSGSGGPNTGELFF.

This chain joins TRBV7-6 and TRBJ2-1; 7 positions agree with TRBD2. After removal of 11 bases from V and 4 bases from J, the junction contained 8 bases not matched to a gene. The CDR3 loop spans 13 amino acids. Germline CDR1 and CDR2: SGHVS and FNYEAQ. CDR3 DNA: TGTGCCGGAGGAGCTAGCGGATACAATGAGCAGTTCTTC. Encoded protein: CAGGASGYNEQFF.

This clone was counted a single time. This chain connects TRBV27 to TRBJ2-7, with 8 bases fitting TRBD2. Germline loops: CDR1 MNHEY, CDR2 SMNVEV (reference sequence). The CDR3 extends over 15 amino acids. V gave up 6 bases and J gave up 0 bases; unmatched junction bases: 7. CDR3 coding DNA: TGTGCCAGCAGCCGAAAACGGGAGGGCTCCTACGAGCAGTACTTC. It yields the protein CASSRKREGSYEQYF.

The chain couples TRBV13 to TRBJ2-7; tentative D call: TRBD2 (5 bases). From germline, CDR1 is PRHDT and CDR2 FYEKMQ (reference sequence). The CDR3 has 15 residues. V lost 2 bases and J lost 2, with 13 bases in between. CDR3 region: CASSLRGELAYEQYF. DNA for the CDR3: TGTGCCAGCAGCTTACGGGGTGAATTAGCCTACGAGCAGTACTTC.

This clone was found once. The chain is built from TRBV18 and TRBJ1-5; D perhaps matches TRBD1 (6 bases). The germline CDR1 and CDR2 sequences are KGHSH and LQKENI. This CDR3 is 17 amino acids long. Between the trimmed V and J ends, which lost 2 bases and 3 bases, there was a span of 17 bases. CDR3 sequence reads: CASSPGFLQGNNQPQHF. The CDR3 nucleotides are TGTGCCAGCTCACCAGGGTTCTTACAGGGAAACAATCAGCCCCAGCATTTT.

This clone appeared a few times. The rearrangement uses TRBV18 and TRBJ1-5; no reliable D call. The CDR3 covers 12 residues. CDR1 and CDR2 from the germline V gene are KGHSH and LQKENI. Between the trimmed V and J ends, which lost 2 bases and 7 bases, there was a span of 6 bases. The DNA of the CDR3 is TGTGCCAGCTCACCATATCCCCAGCCCCAGCATTTT. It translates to CASSPYPQPQHF.

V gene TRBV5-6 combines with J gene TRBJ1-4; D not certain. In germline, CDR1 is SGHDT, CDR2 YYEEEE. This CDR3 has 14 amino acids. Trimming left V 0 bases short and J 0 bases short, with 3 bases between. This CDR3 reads CASSLGATNEKLFF. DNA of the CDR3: TGTGCCAGCAGCTTGGGAGCAACTAATGAAAAACTGTTTTTT.

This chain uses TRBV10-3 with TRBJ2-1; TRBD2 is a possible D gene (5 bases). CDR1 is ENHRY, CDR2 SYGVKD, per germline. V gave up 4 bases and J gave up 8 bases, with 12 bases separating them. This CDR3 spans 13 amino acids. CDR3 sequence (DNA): TGTGCCATCAGTGTCGAGGGAGTGGATGAGCAGTTCTTC. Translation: CAISVEGVDEQFF.

The DNA for the CDR3 is TGTGCCAGCAGCCAAACCCAGGTGAACACTGAAGCTTTCTTT. Protein product: CASSQTQVNTEAFF. The rearrangement uses TRBV6-5 and TRBJ1-1; no clear D gene. Germline V gene lookup returns CDR1 MNHEY and CDR2 SVGAGI. The CDR3 is made up of 14 amino acids. With 6 bases removed from V and 0 bases from J, the gap between germline ends came to 11 bases.